The 24 T cell receptor beta chains below all came from one sample that was sequenced in a study of PD-1 blockade in classical Hodgkin lymphoma. The time point here: cycle 4 day 1 (C4D1), after less than 7 weeks of nivolumab. Each patient's relapse followed autologous stem cell transplantation, and brentuximab vedotin exposure varied. Purification of CD4+ T cells from thawed PBMCs was performed via magnetic negative selection. Method: immunoSEQ multiplex PCR; TCRdb's copy keeps in-frame clones and lacks some. Of about 22,000 clones listed, under 75% are singletons. The source material was CD4+ T cells from blood, sampled before the fourth cycle of nivolumab. Receptors were obtained from a human donor with classical Hodgkin lymphoma.

CDR3 bases: TGCGCCAGCAGCCCTTTCAGACAGTCCTACGAGCAGTACTTC. It translates to CASSPFRQSYEQYF. This chain uses TRBV4-3 with TRBJ2-7; D possibly corresponds to TRBD1 (5 bases). The germline gives CDR1 LGHNA, CDR2 YSLEER. The CDR3 contains 14 residues. The V and J ends lost 4 bases and 1 base respectively, with 11 bases between them.

The rearrangement joins TRBV19 to TRBJ2-7; TRBD1 matches 10 bases. After removal of 6 bases from V and 5 bases from J, the junction contained 16 bases not matched to a gene. The germline gives CDR1 LNHDA, CDR2 SQIVND (reference sequence). This CDR3 contains 17 residues. The CDR3 reads CASRPIGSGTGVNEQYF. The CDR3 nucleotides read TGTGCCAGTAGACCCATCGGCTCCGGGACAGGGGTCAACGAGCAGTACTTC.

The chain combines TRBV19 with TRBJ1-2; TRBD1 agrees at 9 bases. V lost 0 bases to trimming and J lost 7 bases; unmatched junction nucleotides: 6. The CDR3 spans 15 residues. Germline V gene data show CDR1 as LNHDA and CDR2 as SQIVND (reference sequence). Written as DNA, the CDR3 is TGTGCCAGTAGTATAGATCGGGACAGGGACTTTGGCTACACCTTC. Its protein is CASSIDRDRDFGYTF. Variable domain in full (rest from reference TRBV19 and TRBJ1-2): DGGITQSPKYLFRKEGQNVTLSCEQNLNHDAMYWYRQDPGQGLRLIYYSQIVNDFQKGDIAEGYSVSREKKESFPLTVTSAQKNPTAFYLCASSIDRDRDFGYTFGSGTRLTVV.

This clone appeared once. The V and J genes are TRBV18 and TRBJ2-5; D perhaps matches TRBD2 (6 bases). The CDR3 runs to 13 residues. V was clipped by 5 bases and J by 1 base, with 8 bases between them. Germline V lookup: CDR1 KGHSH, CDR2 LQKENI. Written as DNA, the CDR3 is TGTGCCAGCTCATCGGGACTCCAAGAGACCCAGTACTTC. As protein: CASSSGLQETQYF.

This chain joins TRBV18 and TRBJ2-4; unclear D gene. There are 16 residues in the CDR3. The V end lost 2 bases, the J end lost 4 bases, and 15 bases lay between the germline ends. The germline gives CDR1 KGHSH, CDR2 LQKENI. The CDR3 sequence: CASSPYPLGSKNIQYF. CDR3 sequence (DNA): TGTGCCAGCTCACCATATCCATTGGGGTCAAAAAACATTCAGTACTTC.

This rearrangement joins TRBV4-1 to TRBJ2-4; D possibly corresponds to TRBD1 (6 bases). The V and J ends lost 4 bases and 0 bases respectively, with 10 bases between them. Per the germline V gene, CDR1 is MGHRA and CDR2 is YSYEKL. The CDR3 length is 15 residues. The CDR3 loop is CASSRQVLAKNIQYF. CDR3 nucleotide sequence: TGCGCCAGCAGCCGACAGGTACTAGCCAAAAACATTCAGTACTTC.

The chain employs TRBV19 and TRBJ1-3, with a tentative D call TRBD1 (5 bases). Looked up from germline, CDR1 is LNHDA and CDR2 is SQIVND (reference sequence). This CDR3 is built from 14 residues. V shed 6 bases and J shed 10 bases, with 19 bases lying between them. As DNA, the CDR3 is TGTGCCAGTAGGCGCCGGGTCGCCGGGGGGACCATATATTTT. Its protein is CASRRRVAGGTIYF.

J is TRBJ2-1 and V is TRBV30; TRBD1 matches 7 bases. Per the germline V gene, CDR1 is GTSNPN and CDR2 is SVGIG (reference sequence). The trim removed 4 bases at V and 7 bases at J, leaving 10 bases unmatched. The CDR3 runs to 14 residues. CDR3 sequence (DNA): TGTGCCTGGAAGACTCCGGGCAGGGGGAATGAGCAGTTCTTC. Translation: CAWKTPGRGNEQFF.

This CDR3 reads CASRPGGLFQETQYF. CDR3 bases: TGTGCCAGCAGGCCGGGGGGCCTCTTCCAAGAGACCCAGTACTTC. The chain carries TRBV2 and TRBJ2-5, with D possibly being TRBD2 (7 bases). This CDR3 region has 15 residues. The germline V gene encodes CDR1 SNHLY and CDR2 FYNNEI. Deletions cut 6 bases from V and 1 base from J, with 15 bases between.

The chain carries TRBV25-1 and TRBJ1-4; possible D gene TRBD1, 6 bases. Trimming shortened V by 5 bases and J by 8 bases, and 18 bases separated the two germline ends. The CDR3 totals 15 residues. Germline V lookup: CDR1 MGHDK, CDR2 SYGVNS. The CDR3 nucleotides are TGTGCCAGCAGTAGGGGGACGACGCCGGGGGAAAAACTGTTTTTT. This sequence encodes CASSRGTTPGEKLFF.

V and J are TRBV11-2 and TRBJ2-3; D tentatively fits TRBD1 or TRBD2 (5 bases each). The V gene lost 1 base and the J gene lost 6 bases, with 14 bases spanning the gap. This CDR3 is built from 15 residues. Germline-derived CDR1 and CDR2 are SGHAT and FQNNGV. The DNA for the CDR3 is TGTGCCAGCAGCTTAGCGAGGGGAGTCGGGGATACGCAGTATTTT. Its translation: CASSLARGVGDTQYF.

This clone has a single count. V gene TRBV5-8 combines with J gene TRBJ2-3; 12 bases map to TRBD2. The V gene end was trimmed by 1 base and the J gene end by 3 bases; junction bases not matched to a gene: 9. Germline CDR1 is SGHTS and CDR2 is YDEGEE. CDR3 length: 18 residues. CDR3 bases: TGTGCCAGCAGCTTGTCTTTTGGACTAGCGGGGAAAACAGATACGCAGTATTTT. This codes for CASSLSFGLAGKTDTQYF.

This sequence joins TRBV2 and TRBJ1-4, with D unclear. CDR3 length equals 12 residues. V lost 4 bases to trimming and J lost 6 bases, with 6 bases between them. CDR1 and CDR2 from the germline V gene are SNHLY and FYNNEI. The CDR3 reads CASSGEDEKLFF. In DNA, the CDR3 is TGTGCCAGCAGTGGGGAGGATGAAAAACTGTTTTTT.

This clone has just one count. The chain combines TRBV7-9 with TRBJ1-2; TRBD1 might be the D (5 bases). Germline V gene data show CDR1 as SEHNR and CDR2 as FQNEAQ (reference sequence). V was pared by 0 bases and J by 4 bases, with 12 bases between. The CDR3 runs to 15 residues. Here the CDR3 DNA reads TGTGCCAGCAGCTTAGCGGGGCCGGATATCTATGGCTACACCTTC. This sequence encodes CASSLAGPDIYGYTF.

This chain uses TRBV10-3 with TRBJ1-3, with D maybe TRBD1 (6 bases). This CDR3 contains 19 residues. The V and J ends lost 2 bases and 0 bases respectively, with 20 bases between them. In germline, CDR1 is ENHRY, CDR2 SYGVKD. The CDR3 loop is CAISEPIPGQRHSGNTIYF. The DNA of the CDR3 is TGTGCCATCAGTGAGCCTATACCGGGACAACGCCACTCTGGAAACACCATATATTTT.

The CDR3 loop is CASSQDGGMGTEAFF. The CDR3 DNA reads TGTGCCAGCAGCCAAGACGGAGGGATGGGCACTGAAGCTTTCTTT. The chain uses TRBV4-2 and TRBJ1-1, with D hard to call. Germline values: CDR1 LGHNA, CDR2 YNFKEQ. The CDR3 is made up of 15 amino acids. V lost 0 bases and J lost 4, with 12 bases in between.

This chain joins TRBV28 and TRBJ1-2, with D perhaps TRBD1 (6 bases). The CDR3 runs 12 residues. Germline V lookup: CDR1 MDHEN, CDR2 SYDVKM. Trimming took off 5 bases at V and 4 bases at J, with 8 bases between the two ends. This CDR3 reads CASSPDSYGYTF. In DNA, the CDR3 is TGTGCCAGCAGTCCGGACAGCTATGGCTACACCTTC.

The chain recombines TRBV10-3 with TRBJ2-2; 9 bases fit TRBD1. The trim removed 3 bases at V and 4 bases at J, leaving 9 bases unmatched. The germline V gene encodes CDR1 ENHRY and CDR2 SYGVKD. The CDR3 loop spans 17 amino acids. The CDR3 DNA sequence: TGTGCCATCAGTGACTCCATACCGGGACAGGGCACCGGGGAGCTGTTTTTT. Protein: CAISDSIPGQGTGELFF.

In this sample, this clone turned up a few times. The CDR3 is CASSLEWTGVKNIQYF. For the CDR3, the DNA is TGTGCCAGCAGCTTAGAGTGGACAGGGGTCAAAAACATTCAGTACTTC. The rearrangement joins TRBV7-2 to TRBJ2-4, with 9 bases lining up with TRBD1. Per germline, CDR1 SGHTA and CDR2 FQGNSA. The CDR3 covers 16 residues. V dropped 1 base and J dropped 3; count of bases not matched to a gene: 4.

V usage is TRBV5-1 and J usage is TRBJ2-5, with 7 bases fitting TRBD1. CDR3 length: 13 residues. With V trimmed by 4 bases and J by 7 bases, 7 bases remained unmatched. Germline CDR1 reads SGHRS; CDR2 reads YFSETQ. In nucleotides, the CDR3 is TGCGCCAGCAGCCCCGACAGGGTTGGGACCCAGTACTTC. Amino acids: CASSPDRVGTQYF. Drawing the rest from reference TRBV5-1 and TRBJ2-5, the complete variable domain is KAGVTQTPRYLIKTRGQQVTLSCSPISGHRSVSWYQQTPGQGLQFLFEYFSETQRNKGNFPGRFSGRQFSNSRSEMNVSTLELGDSALYLCASSPDRVGTQYFGPGTRLLVL.

The chain has TRBV5-1 and TRBJ1-2, with no clear D. The CDR3 sequence is 15 residues long. Germline CDR1 reads SGHRS; CDR2 reads YFSETQ. V was cut by 0 bases and J by 6 bases, with 15 bases left in between. The CDR3 loop reads CASSLENSGSNGYTF. CDR3 nucleotide sequence: TGCGCCAGCAGCTTGGAGAATTCAGGATCCAATGGCTACACCTTC.

Turning to this clone: Mismatch with germline at one junction end may stem from a read error. The chain couples TRBV5-4 to TRBJ1-4, with D possibly being TRBD1 (5 bases). The CDR3 loop spans 12 amino acids. Germline CDR1 reads SGHNT; CDR2 reads YYREEE (reference sequence). Written as DNA, the CDR3 is TGTGCCAGCAGCTTTTCTCGCGGCAGGGTGGTTTTT. Translated, it gives CASSFSRGRVVF.

This chain uses TRBV7-2 with TRBJ2-1, with D possibly being TRBD1 or TRBD2 (5 bases each). V lost 1 base, J lost 7 bases, and 20 bases lay in between. The CDR3 consists of 17 residues. CDR1 and CDR2 (germline): SGHTA, FQGNSA. DNA of the CDR3: TGTGCCAGCAGCTTAGAATCGTATCGGGGCTGGACAAATGAGCAGTTCTTC. This sequence encodes CASSLESYRGWTNEQFF.

This clone was picked up one time. The V gene is TRBV11-2, the J gene TRBJ2-2; the match to TRBD1 covers 10 bases. Germline values: CDR1 SGHAT, CDR2 FQNNGV. The CDR3 extends over 17 amino acids. Unmatched junction bases numbered 10, after V lost 2 bases and J lost 7 bases. The CDR3 region has the DNA TGTGCCAGCAGCTTATTCCCGACAGGGGGCAATGTCGGGGAGCTGTTTTTT. Its protein is CASSLFPTGGNVGELFF.